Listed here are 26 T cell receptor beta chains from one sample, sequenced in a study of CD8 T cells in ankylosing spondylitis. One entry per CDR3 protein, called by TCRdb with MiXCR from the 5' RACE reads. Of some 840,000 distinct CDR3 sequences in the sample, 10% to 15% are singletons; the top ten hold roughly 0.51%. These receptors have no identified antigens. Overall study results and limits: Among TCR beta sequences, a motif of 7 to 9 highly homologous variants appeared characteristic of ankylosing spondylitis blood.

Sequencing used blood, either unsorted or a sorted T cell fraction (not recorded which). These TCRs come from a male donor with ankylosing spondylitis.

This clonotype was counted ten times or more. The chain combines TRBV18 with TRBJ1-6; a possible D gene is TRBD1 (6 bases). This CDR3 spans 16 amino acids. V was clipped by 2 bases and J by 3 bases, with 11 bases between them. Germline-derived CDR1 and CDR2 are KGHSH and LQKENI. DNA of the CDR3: TGTGCCAGCTCACCATCGGGACATAGCTATAATTCACCCCTCCACTTT. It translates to CASSPSGHSYNSPLHF.

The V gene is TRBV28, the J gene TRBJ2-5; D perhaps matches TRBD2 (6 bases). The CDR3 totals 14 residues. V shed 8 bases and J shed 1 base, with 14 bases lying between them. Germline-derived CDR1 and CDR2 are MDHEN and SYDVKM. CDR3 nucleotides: TGTGCCAGCGGGTACGGCGGGGTCCAAGAGACCCAGTACTTC. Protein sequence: CASGYGGVQETQYF.

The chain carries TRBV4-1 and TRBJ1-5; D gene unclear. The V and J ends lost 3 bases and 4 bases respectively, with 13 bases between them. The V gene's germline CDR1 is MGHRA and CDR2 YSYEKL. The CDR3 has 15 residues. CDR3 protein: CASSHVYWTNQPQHF. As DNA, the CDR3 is TGCGCCAGCAGCCACGTATATTGGACGAATCAGCCCCAGCATTTT.

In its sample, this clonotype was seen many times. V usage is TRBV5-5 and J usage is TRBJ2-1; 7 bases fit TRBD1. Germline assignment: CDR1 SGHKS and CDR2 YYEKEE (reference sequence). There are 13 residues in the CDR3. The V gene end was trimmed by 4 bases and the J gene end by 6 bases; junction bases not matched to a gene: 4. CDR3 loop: CASSTPGGNEQFF. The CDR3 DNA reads TGTGCCAGCAGCACGCCAGGGGGCAATGAGCAGTTCTTC.

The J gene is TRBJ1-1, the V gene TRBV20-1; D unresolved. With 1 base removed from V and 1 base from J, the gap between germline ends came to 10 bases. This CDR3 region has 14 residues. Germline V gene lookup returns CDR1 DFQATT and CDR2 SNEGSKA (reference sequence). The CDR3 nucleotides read TGCAGTGCTAGAGGCAGGACTTCGAACACTGAAGCTTTCTTT. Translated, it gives CSARGRTSNTEAFF.

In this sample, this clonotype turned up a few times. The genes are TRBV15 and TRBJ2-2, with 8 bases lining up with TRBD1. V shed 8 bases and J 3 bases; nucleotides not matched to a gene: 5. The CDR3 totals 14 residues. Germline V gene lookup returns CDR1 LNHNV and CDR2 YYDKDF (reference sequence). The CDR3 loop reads CATLSTGDTGELFF. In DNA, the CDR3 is TGTGCCACCCTGTCGACAGGGGACACCGGGGAGCTGTTTTTT. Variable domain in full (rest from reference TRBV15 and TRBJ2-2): DAMVIQNPRYQVTQFGKPVTLSCSQTLNHNVMYWYQQKSSQAPKLLFHYYDKDFNNEADTPDNFQSRRPNTSFCFLDIRSPGLGDTAMYLCATLSTGDTGELFFGEGSRLTVL.

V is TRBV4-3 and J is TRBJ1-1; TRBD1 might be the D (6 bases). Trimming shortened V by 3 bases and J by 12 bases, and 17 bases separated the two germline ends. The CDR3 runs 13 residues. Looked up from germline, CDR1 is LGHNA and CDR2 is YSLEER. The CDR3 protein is CASSQRGDGSPFF. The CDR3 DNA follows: TGCGCCAGCAGCCAGAGGGGGGACGGATCCCCTTTCTTT.

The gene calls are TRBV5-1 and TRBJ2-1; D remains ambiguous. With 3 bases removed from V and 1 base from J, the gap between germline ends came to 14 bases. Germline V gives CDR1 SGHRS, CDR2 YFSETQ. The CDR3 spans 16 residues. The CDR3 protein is CASSSRLLCSYNEQFF. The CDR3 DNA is TGCGCCAGCAGCTCCAGACTGCTCTGTTCCTACAATGAGCAGTTCTTC.

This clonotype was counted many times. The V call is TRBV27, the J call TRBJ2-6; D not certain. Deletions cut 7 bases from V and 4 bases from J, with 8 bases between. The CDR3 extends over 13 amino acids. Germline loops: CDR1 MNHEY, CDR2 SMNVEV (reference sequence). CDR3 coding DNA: TGTGCCAGCAAAGTGGTCGGGGCCAACGTCCTGACTTTC. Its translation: CASKVVGANVLTF.

This chain's CDR3 is CASSFAGTGSYGYTF. CDR3 DNA: TGTGCCAGCAGTTTTGCCGGGACAGGGTCCTATGGCTACACCTTC. The V gene is TRBV27, the J gene TRBJ1-2; 9 nucleotides match TRBD1. The CDR3 loop spans 15 amino acids. The germline gives CDR1 MNHEY, CDR2 SMNVEV (reference sequence). Germline trimming cut 3 bases from V and 4 bases from J; bases unmatched to any gene: 6.

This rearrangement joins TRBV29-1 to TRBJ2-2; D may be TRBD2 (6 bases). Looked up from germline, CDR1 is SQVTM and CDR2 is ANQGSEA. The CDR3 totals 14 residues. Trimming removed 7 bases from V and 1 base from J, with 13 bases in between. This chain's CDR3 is CSAATSLNTGELFF. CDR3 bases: TGCAGCGCCGCCACTAGCTTGAACACCGGGGAGCTGTTTTTT.

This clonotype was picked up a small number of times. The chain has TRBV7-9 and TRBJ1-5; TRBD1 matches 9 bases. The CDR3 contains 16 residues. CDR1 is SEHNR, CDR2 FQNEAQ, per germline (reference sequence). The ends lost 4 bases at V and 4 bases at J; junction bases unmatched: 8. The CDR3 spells CASSSEGGTGNQPQHF. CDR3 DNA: TGTGCCAGCAGCTCCGAGGGTGGGACAGGGAATCAGCCCCAGCATTTT.

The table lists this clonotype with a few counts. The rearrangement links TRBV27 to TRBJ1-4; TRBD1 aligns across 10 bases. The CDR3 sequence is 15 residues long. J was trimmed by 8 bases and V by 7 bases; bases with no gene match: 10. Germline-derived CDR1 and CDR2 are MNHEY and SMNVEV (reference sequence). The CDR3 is CASMTWTGGREKLFF. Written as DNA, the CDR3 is TGTGCCAGCATGACATGGACAGGGGGACGAGAAAAACTGTTTTTT.

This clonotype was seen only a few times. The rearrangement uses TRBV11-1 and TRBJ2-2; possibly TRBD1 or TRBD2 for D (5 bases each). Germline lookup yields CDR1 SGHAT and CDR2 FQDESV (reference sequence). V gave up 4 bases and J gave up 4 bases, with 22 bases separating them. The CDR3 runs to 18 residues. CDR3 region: CASSSRTRSGAFTGELFF. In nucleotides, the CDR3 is TGTGCCAGCAGCTCCCGGACCCGATCCGGGGCGTTCACCGGGGAGCTGTTTTTT.

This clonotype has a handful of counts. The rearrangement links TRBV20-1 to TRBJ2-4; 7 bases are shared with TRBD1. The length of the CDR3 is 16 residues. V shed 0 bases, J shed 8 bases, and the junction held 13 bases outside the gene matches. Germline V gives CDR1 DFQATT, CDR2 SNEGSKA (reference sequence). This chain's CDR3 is CSARDRMTGLVDIQYF. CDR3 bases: TGCAGTGCTAGAGATCGGATGACAGGGCTGGTGGACATTCAGTACTTC.

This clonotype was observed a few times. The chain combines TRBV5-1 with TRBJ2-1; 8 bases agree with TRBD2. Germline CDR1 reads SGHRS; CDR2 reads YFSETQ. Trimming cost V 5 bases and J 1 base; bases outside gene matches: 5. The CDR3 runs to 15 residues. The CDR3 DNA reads TGCGCCAGCAGTCGGGGGGGCGAATCCTACAATGAGCAGTTCTTC. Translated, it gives CASSRGGESYNEQFF.

The DNA for the CDR3 is TGCAGTGCTAGAGATCCCATCGAAAAACTGTTTTTT. Its protein is CSARDPIEKLFF. The V call is TRBV20-1, the J call TRBJ1-4; D gene unclear. The germline V gene has CDR1 DFQATT and CDR2 SNEGSKA (reference sequence). V gave up 0 bases and J gave up 8 bases, with 7 bases separating them. The CDR3 is 12 residues long.

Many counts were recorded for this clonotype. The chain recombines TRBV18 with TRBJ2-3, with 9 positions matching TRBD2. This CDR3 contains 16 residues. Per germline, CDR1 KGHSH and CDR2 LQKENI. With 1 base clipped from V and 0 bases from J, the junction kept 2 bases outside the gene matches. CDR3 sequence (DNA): TGTGCCAGCTCACCACTGACTAGCGGAAGCACAGATACGCAGTATTTT. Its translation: CASSPLTSGSTDTQYF.

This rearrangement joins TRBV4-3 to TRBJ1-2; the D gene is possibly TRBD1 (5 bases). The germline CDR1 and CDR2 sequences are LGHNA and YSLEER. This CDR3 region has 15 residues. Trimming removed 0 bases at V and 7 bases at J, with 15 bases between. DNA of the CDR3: TGCGCCAGCAGCCAAGAATGGGGGACTAACGGTGGCTACACCTTC. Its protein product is CASSQEWGTNGGYTF.

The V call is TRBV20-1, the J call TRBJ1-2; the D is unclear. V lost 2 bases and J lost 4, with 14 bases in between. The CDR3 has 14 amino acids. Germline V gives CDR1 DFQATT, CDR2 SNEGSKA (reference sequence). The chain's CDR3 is CSARRSGEGYGYTF. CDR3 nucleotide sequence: TGCAGTGCTAGAAGGTCGGGTGAAGGCTATGGCTACACCTTC.

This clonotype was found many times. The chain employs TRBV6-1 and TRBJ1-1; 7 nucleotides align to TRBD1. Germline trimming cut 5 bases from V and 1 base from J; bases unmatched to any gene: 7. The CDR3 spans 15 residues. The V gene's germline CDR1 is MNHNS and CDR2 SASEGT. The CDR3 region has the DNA TGTGCCAGCAGTCGACAGGGTGTGGGGAACACTGAAGCTTTCTTT. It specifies CASSRQGVGNTEAFF.

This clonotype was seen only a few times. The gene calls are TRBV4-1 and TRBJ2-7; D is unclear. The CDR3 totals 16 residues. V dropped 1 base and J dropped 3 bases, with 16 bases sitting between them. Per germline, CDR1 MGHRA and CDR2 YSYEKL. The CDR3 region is CASSQARRSQSYEQYF. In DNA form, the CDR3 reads TGCGCCAGCAGCCAAGCACGTCGGTCCCAAAGCTACGAGCAGTACTTC.

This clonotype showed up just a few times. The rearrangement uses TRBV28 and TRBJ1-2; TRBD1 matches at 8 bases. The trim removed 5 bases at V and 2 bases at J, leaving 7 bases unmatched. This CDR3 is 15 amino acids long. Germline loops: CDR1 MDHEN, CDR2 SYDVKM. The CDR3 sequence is CASSSSGGWNYGYTF. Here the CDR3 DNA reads TGTGCCAGCAGTAGCTCAGGGGGCTGGAACTATGGCTACACCTTC.

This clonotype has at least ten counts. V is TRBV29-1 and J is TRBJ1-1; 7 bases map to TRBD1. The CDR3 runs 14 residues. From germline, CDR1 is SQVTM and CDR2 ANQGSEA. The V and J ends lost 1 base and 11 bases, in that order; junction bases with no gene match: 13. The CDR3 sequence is CSVEVRGAVRSAFF. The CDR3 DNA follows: TGCAGCGTTGAAGTCAGGGGGGCTGTGAGAAGCGCTTTCTTT.

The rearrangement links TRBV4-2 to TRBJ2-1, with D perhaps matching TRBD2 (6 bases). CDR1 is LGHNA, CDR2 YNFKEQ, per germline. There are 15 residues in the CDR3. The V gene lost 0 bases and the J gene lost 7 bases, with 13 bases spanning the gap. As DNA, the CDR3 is TGTGCCAGCAGCCAAGAAACGGGAGTGAGAAATGAGCAGTTCTTC. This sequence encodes CASSQETGVRNEQFF.

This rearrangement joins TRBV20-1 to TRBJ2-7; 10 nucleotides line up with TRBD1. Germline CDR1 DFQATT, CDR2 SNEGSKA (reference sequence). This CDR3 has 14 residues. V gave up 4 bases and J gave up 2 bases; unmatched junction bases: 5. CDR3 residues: CSATGQGVTYEQYF. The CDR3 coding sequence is TGCAGTGCTACAGGACAGGGGGTTACCTACGAGCAGTACTTC.